The 19 T cell receptor beta chains below were found in one sample sequenced in a study of shared clonotypes between healthy human individuals. Only in-frame clones appear in the TCRdb table, and some are missing; sequencing was by immunoSEQ multiplex PCR. The profile shows 1 million to 1.3 million clones, around three quarters of them singletons. The sequencing input was memory CD4+ T cells from PBMCs. The subset was: CD45RA-negative fraction. These receptor sequences come from a man aged 18 to 30 in good health. Some clones in this sample may be carry-over from other donors' samples.

The chain joins TRBV5-1 to TRBJ2-7; TRBD2 agrees at 16 bases. The germline V gene has CDR1 SGHRS and CDR2 YFSETQ. CDR3 length equals 16 residues. V was pared by 4 bases and J by 6 bases, with 7 bases of the junction left unmatched. CDR3 DNA sequence: TGCGCCAGCAGCGCCGGGACTAGCGGGAGGGTTAGCGAGCAGTACTTC. This translates into CASSAGTSGRVSEQYF. Full variable domain (missing parts from reference TRBV5-1 and TRBJ2-7): KAGVTQTPRYLIKTRGQQVTLSCSPISGHRSVSWYQQTPGQGLQFLFEYFSETQRNKGNFPGRFSGRQFSNSRSEMNVSTLELGDSALYLCASSAGTSGRVSEQYFGPGTRLTVT.

About this clone: The sample carries other DNA sequences with the same CDR3. The gene calls are TRBV5-6 and TRBJ1-1, with TRBD1 as a possible D gene (5 bases). The CDR3 consists of 13 residues. Per the germline V gene, CDR1 is SGHDT and CDR2 is YYEEEE. Deletions cut 2 bases from V and 6 bases from J, with 11 bases between. The CDR3 protein is CASSLRRGAEAFF. The DNA of the CDR3 is TGTGCCAGCAGCTTACGTCGGGGGGCTGAAGCTTTCTTT.

This clone was recorded once. The rearrangement joins TRBV30 to TRBJ2-5; possible D gene TRBD2, 6 bases. CDR3 length equals 11 residues. CDR1 and CDR2 (germline): GTSNPN, SVGIG (reference sequence). The V end lost 5 bases, the J end lost 5 bases, and 9 bases lay between the germline ends. CDR3 bases: TGTGCCTGGGGCGGGATTGAGACCCAGTACTTC. Amino acid sequence: CAWGGIETQYF. The full variable domain, rest sourced from reference TRBV30 and TRBJ2-5, is SQTIHQWPATLVQPVGSPLSLECTVEGTSNPNLYWYRQAAGRGLQLLFYSVGIGQISSEVPQNLSASRPQDRQFILSSKKLLLSDSGFYLCAWGGIETQYFGPGTRLLVL.

The CDR3 sequence: CAWSYDRDIEAFF. Here the CDR3 DNA reads TGTGCCTGGTCATACGACAGAGACATTGAAGCTTTCTTT. V usage is TRBV30 and J usage is TRBJ1-1; perhaps TRBD1 as D (5 bases). CDR3 length: 13 residues. Trimming removed 5 bases at V and 7 bases at J, with 17 bases between. Germline V gene data show CDR1 as GTSNPN and CDR2 as SVGIG (reference sequence).

The chain is built from TRBV7-6 and TRBJ1-1; TRBD1 matches at 8 bases. Germline V gene sequence: CDR1 SGHVS, CDR2 FNYEAQ. The junction had 4 bases not matched to a gene; V was cut back by 5 bases and J by 2 bases. The CDR3 consists of 14 residues. The CDR3 bases are TGTGCCAGCAGCCGGCAGGGGGCTAACACTGAAGCTTTCTTT. It yields the protein CASSRQGANTEAFF.

The chain combines TRBV6-1 with TRBJ2-3, with 7 bases identical to TRBD2. Germline CDR1 reads MNHNS; CDR2 reads SASEGT. V was pared by 4 bases and J by 0 bases, with 4 bases of the junction left unmatched. CDR3 length: 15 amino acids. CDR3 in DNA: TGTGCCAGCAGTGCGGCGGGAGCTAGCACAGATACGCAGTATTTT. As protein: CASSAAGASTDTQYF.

The rearrangement joins TRBV7-2 to TRBJ1-2, with 10 positions matching TRBD1. The CDR3 is 14 residues long. Germline CDR1 reads SGHTA; CDR2 reads FQGNSA. J gave up 7 bases and V 5 bases, and 7 bases lay outside the gene matches. The CDR3 DNA reads as TGTGCCAGCAGCCCCGGGACAGGGGCGGGTGGCTACACCTTC. Protein: CASSPGTGAGGYTF.

This chain uses TRBV6-5 with TRBJ2-1, with 8 bases identical to TRBD1. V lost 5 bases and J lost 8; bases outside the gene matches: 11. The CDR3 is 15 amino acids. Germline V gene sequence: CDR1 MNHEY, CDR2 SVGAGI. Here the CDR3 DNA reads TGTGCCAGCAGTAACGGCGCAGGGGGCAACTATGAGCAGTTCTTC. It encodes CASSNGAGGNYEQFF.

The chain joins TRBV15 to TRBJ2-6; D is possibly TRBD1 or TRBD2 (5 bases each). CDR3 length: 16 residues. CDR1 and CDR2 (germline): LNHNV, YYDKDF (reference sequence). Trimming pared 0 bases from V and 2 bases from J, leaving 8 bases between. The CDR3 here is CATSRDVGAGANVLTF. DNA of the CDR3: TGTGCCACCAGCAGAGACGTGGGGGCTGGGGCCAACGTCCTGACTTTC.

V and J are TRBV30 and TRBJ1-2; 7 bases are shared with TRBD1. Germline V CDR1 and CDR2: GTSNPN, SVGIG (reference sequence). The CDR3 is 13 residues long. V shed 3 bases, J shed 7 bases, and the junction held 8 bases outside the gene matches. Here the CDR3 DNA reads TGTGCCTGGAGGCGGGACAGCGTAGGTGGCTACACCTTC. Protein sequence: CAWRRDSVGGYTF. The entire variable domain, with the rest obtained from reference TRBV30 and TRBJ1-2, is as follows: SQTIHQWPATLVQPVGSPLSLECTVEGTSNPNLYWYRQAAGRGLQLLFYSVGIGQISSEVPQNLSASRPQDRQFILSSKKLLLSDSGFYLCAWRRDSVGGYTFGSGTRLTVV.

The genes are TRBV15 and TRBJ2-7, with 9 bases lining up with TRBD1. V lost 1 base to trimming and J lost 3 bases; unmatched junction nucleotides: 10. CDR3 length: 17 amino acids. Germline CDR1 reads LNHNV; CDR2 reads YYDKDF (reference sequence). DNA for the CDR3: TGTGCCACCAGCAGAGGGGGCGCAAGGGACAGGGACTACGAGCAGTACTTC. Translated: CATSRGGARDRDYEQYF.

The J gene is TRBJ1-2, the V gene TRBV18; maybe TRBD1 (6 bases). Germline V CDR1 and CDR2: KGHSH, LQKENI. The CDR3 covers 15 residues. Trimming took 0 bases from V and 6 from J, leaving 14 bases between them. The CDR3 here is CASSPPSPGGHGYTF. The CDR3 DNA follows: TGTGCCAGCTCACCACCGTCCCCCGGGGGCCATGGCTACACCTTC.

With respect to this clone: The sample carries other DNA sequences with the same CDR3. This chain uses TRBV7-3 with TRBJ2-1; 10 bases agree with TRBD2. Germline loops: CDR1 SGHTA, CDR2 FQGTGA. Unmatched junction bases numbered 4, after V lost 5 bases and J lost 3 bases. The CDR3 has 15 amino acids. This chain's CDR3 is CASSLSGGSYNEQFF. The CDR3 coding sequence is TGTGCCAGCAGCCTTAGCGGGGGGAGCTACAATGAGCAGTTCTTC.

This clone was observed once. This chain joins TRBV7-7 and TRBJ2-1; D is ambiguous. Germline V gene data show CDR1 as SSHAT and CDR2 as FNYEAQ (reference sequence). The V end lost 5 bases, the J end lost 8 bases, and 13 bases lay between the germline ends. This CDR3 has 13 amino acids. The CDR3 DNA is TGTGCCAGCAGCCCCCTAACAACCGATGAGCAGTTCTTC. Protein: CASSPLTTDEQFF.

The chain couples TRBV10-3 to TRBJ2-5; possible D gene TRBD2, 5 bases. This CDR3 comprises 13 residues. Trimming stripped 8 bases from V and 2 bases from J, with 12 bases between. The V gene's germline CDR1 is ENHRY and CDR2 SYGVKD. CDR3 nucleotides: TGTGCCATCCGGGCCACGGGACAAGAGACCCAGTACTTC. Protein product: CAIRATGQETQYF.

The rearrangement joins TRBV7-2 to TRBJ2-5, with no clear D. V lost 3 bases to trimming and J lost 2 bases, with 10 bases between them. The length of the CDR3 is 14 residues. Per the germline V gene, CDR1 is SGHTA and CDR2 is FQGNSA. In DNA, the CDR3 is TGTGCCAGCAGCTTCGGGTCGGTACAAGAGACCCAGTACTTC. Protein: CASSFGSVQETQYF.

The chain carries TRBV9 and TRBJ2-1; 7 bases align to TRBD1. The CDR3 totals 14 residues. J gave up 9 bases and V 2 bases, and 8 bases lay outside the gene matches. The germline CDR1 and CDR2 sequences are SGDLS and YYNGEE. Here the CDR3 reads CASSVGTARGEQFF. The CDR3 DNA is TGTGCCAGCAGCGTCGGGACAGCTCGGGGTGAGCAGTTCTTC.

The chain recombines TRBV5-1 with TRBJ1-2; possible D gene TRBD1, 5 bases. The length of the CDR3 is 14 residues. The V end lost 0 bases, the J end lost 5 bases, and 11 bases lay between the germline ends. In germline, CDR1 is SGHRS, CDR2 YFSETQ. The CDR3: CASSLAGVEYGYTF. The CDR3 DNA is TGCGCCAGCAGCTTGGCGGGGGTTGAGTATGGCTACACCTTC.

This clone was detected a few times. The rearrangement uses TRBV19 and TRBJ1-5; 9 nucleotides line up with TRBD1. The CDR3 has 15 amino acids. Germline V lookup: CDR1 LNHDA, CDR2 SQIVND (reference sequence). V shed 5 bases and J 6 bases; nucleotides not matched to a gene: 8. CDR3 region: CASSVGQGPIQPQHF. The CDR3 bases are TGTGCCAGTAGTGTGGGACAGGGACCCATTCAGCCCCAGCATTTT.